One and the same sample provided the 12 T cell receptor beta chains below, sequenced in a study of blood T cell repertoires in COVID-19. TCRdb's table, derived via immunoSEQ multiplex PCR, lists solely in-frame clones and lacks some. The sample gives 150,000 to 200,000 clones, roughly 85% of which show up once; approximately 26% is in the top ten. The sequenced material came from peripheral blood. Receptors originate from a woman between 70 and 85 years old with acute or convalescent COVID-19.

The chain joins TRBV3-1 (or the pseudogene TRBV3-2) to TRBJ1-6, with 7 bases matching TRBD1. CDR1 LGHDT and CDR2 YNNKEL come from the germline V gene (reference sequence). The length of the CDR3 is 14 residues. The ends lost 3 bases at V and 9 bases at J; junction bases unmatched: 5. In DNA form, the CDR3 reads TGTGCCAGCAGCCAGGGGACAGTCGGTTCACCCCTCCACTTT. Encoded protein: CASSQGTVGSPLHF.

The chain combines TRBV28 with TRBJ2-7; 7 nucleotides align to TRBD1. The CDR3 loop spans 14 amino acids. From germline, CDR1 is MDHEN and CDR2 SYDVKM. J was trimmed by 4 bases and V by 5 bases; bases with no gene match: 8. CDR3: CASSPLKGAYEQYF. The DNA of the CDR3 is TGTGCCAGCAGTCCGTTGAAGGGGGCATACGAGCAGTACTTC. Looking up the rest from reference TRBV28 and TRBJ2-7 gives the full variable domain: DVKVTQSSRYLVKRTGEKVFLECVQDMDHENMFWYRQDPGLGLRLIYFSYDVKMKEKGDIPEGYSVSREKKERFSLILESASTNQTSMYLCASSPLKGAYEQYFGPGTRLTVT.

In its sample, this clone was seen many times. The chain recombines TRBV19 with TRBJ1-3; 8 bases are a match to TRBD1. The CDR3 covers 15 residues. V was pared by 6 bases and J by 4 bases, with 8 bases of the junction left unmatched. Germline-derived CDR1 and CDR2 are LNHDA and SQIVND (reference sequence). The CDR3 loop reads CASRDRDRTGNTIYF. CDR3 bases: TGTGCCAGTAGGGACCGGGACAGGACGGGAAACACCATATATTTT.

The V and J genes are TRBV7-3 and TRBJ2-1, with 7 bases fitting TRBD1. The CDR3 runs to 11 residues. With V trimmed by 5 bases and J by 10 bases, 2 bases remained unmatched. Per the germline V gene, CDR1 is SGHTA and CDR2 is FQGTGA. Written as DNA, the CDR3 is TGTGCCAGCAGCCTGACAGGGGAGCAGTTCTTC. Encoded protein: CASSLTGEQFF. Supplemented by reference TRBV7-3 and TRBJ2-1, the full variable domain reads GAGVSQTPSNKVTEKGKYVELRCDPISGHTALYWYRQSLGQGPEFLIYFQGTGAADDSGLPNDRFFAVRPEGSVSTLKIQRTERGDSAVYLCASSLTGEQFFGPGTRLTVL.

The gene calls are TRBV3-1 (or the pseudogene TRBV3-2) and TRBJ1-1; D perhaps matches TRBD1 (6 bases). Trimming took 7 bases from V and 2 from J, leaving 14 bases between them. CDR1 and CDR2 from the germline V gene are LGHDT and YNNKEL (reference sequence). The CDR3 runs to 14 residues. In DNA form, the CDR3 reads TGTGCCAGCAACAAACAGGGATTCAACACTGAAGCTTTCTTT. It yields the protein CASNKQGFNTEAFF.

This chain joins TRBV9 and TRBJ2-1; tentative D call: TRBD1 (6 bases). The CDR3 consists of 15 residues. V shed 1 base and J shed 4 bases, with 12 bases lying between them. Germline V CDR1 and CDR2: SGDLS, YYNGEE. The CDR3, as DNA: TGTGCCAGCAGCGTAACCTCAGGGGTGTACAATGAGCAGTTCTTC. Translated, it gives CASSVTSGVYNEQFF.

The chain combines TRBV27 with TRBJ1-1; TRBD1 is a possible D gene (5 bases). The CDR3 totals 14 residues. CDR1 is MNHEY, CDR2 SMNVEV, per germline (reference sequence). V was shortened by 1 base and J by 5 bases, with 11 bases between the two germline ends. The DNA for the CDR3 is TGTGCCAGCAGTTTATGGGGTGGGGGGACTGAAGCTTTCTTT. Its translation is CASSLWGGGTEAFF.

This chain's CDR3 is CASRPPGQNYEQYF. CDR3 DNA: TGTGCCAGCAGACCACCGGGACAGAACTACGAGCAGTACTTC. The genes are TRBV6-5 and TRBJ2-7, with 7 bases aligning to TRBD1. V was pared by 6 bases and J by 3 bases, with 8 bases of the junction left unmatched. The germline CDR1 and CDR2 sequences are MNHEY and SVGAGI. The CDR3 loop spans 14 amino acids.

The rearrangement joins TRBV30 to TRBJ2-7; the match to TRBD1 covers 9 bases. V lost 4 bases, J lost 6 bases, and 10 bases stayed unmatched. CDR1 and CDR2 from the germline V gene are GTSNPN and SVGIG (reference sequence). The CDR3 contains 14 residues. DNA of the CDR3: TGTGCCTGGAAATTACAGGGGGCAGGGTCCGAGCAGTACTTC. Protein sequence: CAWKLQGAGSEQYF.

In this sample, this clone turned up once. CDR3 loop: CASSLRQSSTDTQYF. CDR3 DNA sequence: TGTGCCAGCAGCTTGAGACAGAGTAGCACAGATACGCAGTATTTT. This chain uses TRBV11-3 with TRBJ2-3, with a tentative D call TRBD1 (5 bases). The CDR3 has 15 amino acids. The V gene lost 3 bases and the J gene lost 0 bases, with 10 bases spanning the gap. The V gene's germline CDR1 is SGHNT and CDR2 YENEEA. Combining the CDR3 with reference TRBV11-3 and TRBJ2-3 gives the whole variable domain EAGVVQSPRYKIIEKKQPVAFWCNPISGHNTLYWYLQNLGQGPELLIRYENEEAVDDSQLPKDRFSAERLKGVDSTLKIQPAELGDSAVYLCASSLRQSSTDTQYFGPGTRLTVL.

In DNA form, the CDR3 reads TGTGCCACCAGTGATACTTTAGCGGGAGCCTACAATGAGCAGTTCTTC. Its translation: CATSDTLAGAYNEQFF. The gene calls are TRBV24-1 and TRBJ2-1; the match to TRBD2 covers 9 bases. Germline V gene data show CDR1 as KGHDR and CDR2 as SFDVKD. The length of the CDR3 is 16 residues. The V segment lost 3 bases and the J segment 2 bases; nucleotides outside the gene matches: 4.

V is TRBV2 and J is TRBJ1-3; TRBD1 is a possible D gene (6 bases). Per germline, CDR1 SNHLY and CDR2 FYNNEI. Trimming pared 6 bases from V and 8 bases from J, leaving 23 bases between. The CDR3 covers 16 residues. The CDR3 DNA follows: TGTGCCAGCAGCCCAAAGGACAGACTGGCCGGTTACACCATATATTTT. Translating gives CASSPKDRLAGYTIYF. Together with reference TRBV2 and TRBJ1-3, the CDR3 gives the full variable domain: EPEVTQTPSHQVTQMGQEVILRCVPISNHLYFYWYRQILGQKVEFLVSFYNNEISEKSEIFDDQFSVERPDGSNFTLKIRSTKLEDSAMYFCASSPKDRLAGYTIYFGEGSWLTVV.